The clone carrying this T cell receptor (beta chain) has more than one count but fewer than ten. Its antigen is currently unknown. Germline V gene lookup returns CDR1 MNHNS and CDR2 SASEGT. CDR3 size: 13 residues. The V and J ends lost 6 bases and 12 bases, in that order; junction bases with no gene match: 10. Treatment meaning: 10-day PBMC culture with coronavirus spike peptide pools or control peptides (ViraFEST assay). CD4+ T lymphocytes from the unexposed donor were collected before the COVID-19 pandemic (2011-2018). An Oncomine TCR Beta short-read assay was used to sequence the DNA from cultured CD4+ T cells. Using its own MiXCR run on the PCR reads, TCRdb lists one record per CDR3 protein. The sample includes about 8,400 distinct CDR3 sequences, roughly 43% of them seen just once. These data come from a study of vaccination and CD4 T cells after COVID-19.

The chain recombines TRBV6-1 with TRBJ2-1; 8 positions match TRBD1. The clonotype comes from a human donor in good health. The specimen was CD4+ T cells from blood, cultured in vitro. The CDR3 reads CASRHPGTGRQFF. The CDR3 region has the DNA TGTGCCAGCAGACACCCCGGGACAGGCAGGCAGTTCTTC.